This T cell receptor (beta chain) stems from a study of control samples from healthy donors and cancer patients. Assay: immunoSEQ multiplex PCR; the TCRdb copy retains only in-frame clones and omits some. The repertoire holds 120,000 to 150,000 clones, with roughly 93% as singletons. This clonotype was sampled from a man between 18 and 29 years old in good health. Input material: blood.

This CDR3 reads CASSARQGWEKLFF. In DNA, the CDR3 is TGTGCCAGCAGTGCCCGACAGGGGTGGGAAAAACTGTTTTTT. V is TRBV27 and J is TRBJ1-4; 8 bases match TRBD1. CDR3 length: 14 amino acids. Germline CDR1 and CDR2: MNHEY and SMNVEV (reference sequence). V was clipped by 5 bases and J by 8 bases; unmatched bases: 7.